Below, 22 T cell receptor beta chains from the same sample are listed, as sequenced in a study of OX40 agonist ivuxolimab in advanced cancers. Only in-frame clones appear in the TCRdb table, and some are missing; sequencing was by immunoSEQ multiplex PCR. Here the sample spans roughly 80,000 clones, 65% to 90% being singletons. The source was CD4+ or CD8+ T cells sorted from blood, collected in a trial of the OX40 agonist ivuxolimab. Every receptor here comes from an adult with an advanced solid tumor such as melanoma, head and neck, liver or kidney cancer.

This clone occurred once. The chain links TRBV29-1 to TRBJ1-1, with D uncertain. Per germline, CDR1 SQVTM and CDR2 ANQGSEA. The V gene lost 2 bases and the J gene lost 0 bases, with 10 bases spanning the gap. The CDR3 sequence is 14 residues long. CDR3 sequence (DNA): TGCAGCGTTGAATCATGGCGGGTGAACACTGAAGCTTTCTTT. This codes for CSVESWRVNTEAFF.

The chain has TRBV7-9 and TRBJ1-2; the D is unclear. This CDR3 is built from 14 residues. Germline CDR1 and CDR2: SEHNR and FQNEAQ (reference sequence). Trimming pared 3 bases from V and 1 base from J, leaving 9 bases between. The CDR3 here is CASSFLWGNYGYTF. The CDR3 coding sequence is TGTGCCAGCAGCTTTCTGTGGGGTAACTATGGCTACACCTTC.

This sequence joins TRBV7-6 and TRBJ2-3, with D hard to call. Per germline, CDR1 SGHVS and CDR2 FNYEAQ. Trimming pared 3 bases from V and 3 bases from J, leaving 7 bases between. CDR3 length equals 13 residues. The CDR3 DNA sequence: TGTGCCAGCAGCTTTTTACGGACAGATACGCAGTATTTT. This encodes CASSFLRTDTQYF.

The rearrangement joins TRBV7-3 to TRBJ1-1; maybe TRBD1 (5 bases). The CDR3 covers 15 residues. Germline V gene lookup returns CDR1 SGHTA and CDR2 FQGTGA. V lost 1 base to trimming and J lost 1 base, with 10 bases between them. For the CDR3, the DNA is TGTGCCAGCAGCTTAATTGGGACCCCGAACACTGAAGCTTTCTTT. Translation: CASSLIGTPNTEAFF.

This chain uses TRBV27 with TRBJ2-7; 10 nucleotides match TRBD1. CDR1 MNHEY and CDR2 SMNVEV come from the germline V gene (reference sequence). The CDR3 runs to 15 residues. With V trimmed by 9 bases and J by 0 bases, 8 bases remained unmatched. This CDR3 reads CASKLRDRGSYEQYF. In DNA form, the CDR3 reads TGTGCCAGTAAACTGAGGGACAGGGGCTCCTACGAGCAGTACTTC.

For the CDR3, the DNA is TGTGCCAGCAGCTTAGTCCACCAGCCAGAAGAGACCCAGTACTTC. Translating gives CASSLVHQPEETQYF. The chain uses TRBV7-2 and TRBJ2-5, with D uncertain. CDR3 length: 15 amino acids. In germline, CDR1 is SGHTA, CDR2 FQGNSA. V gave up 1 base and J gave up 3 bases, with 12 bases separating them.

The chain recombines TRBV5-1 with TRBJ2-1; 9 nucleotides line up with TRBD2. V shed 4 bases and J 7 bases; nucleotides not matched to a gene: 12. The CDR3 is made up of 16 amino acids. From germline, CDR1 is SGHRS and CDR2 YFSETQ. CDR3 bases: TGCGCCAGCAGCCCACTAGTCGCGACTAGCGGTAATGAGCAGTTCTTC. Protein sequence: CASSPLVATSGNEQFF.

The chain employs TRBV6-5 and TRBJ1-4; D may be TRBD1 (5 bases). CDR1 is MNHEY and CDR2 is SVGAGI in the germline V gene. The CDR3 has 14 residues. The germline V and J ends were trimmed by 6 bases and 8 bases, with 16 bases remaining between them. CDR3 sequence: CASSYQGRGEKLFF. In DNA form, the CDR3 reads TGTGCCAGCAGCTATCAGGGTCGTGGCGAAAAACTGTTTTTT.

The chain uses TRBV11-1 and TRBJ1-1; no reliable D call. The CDR3 consists of 11 residues. The germline CDR1 and CDR2 sequences are SGHAT and FQDESV (reference sequence). V lost 5 bases and J lost 4, with 5 bases in between. The CDR3, as DNA: TGTGCCAGCAGCCAAGTCACTGAAGCTTTCTTT. Protein sequence: CASSQVTEAFF.

The V call is TRBV19, the J call TRBJ2-1; D might be TRBD1 (6 bases). In germline, CDR1 is LNHDA, CDR2 SQIVND (reference sequence). The CDR3 has 16 residues. V was cut by 5 bases and J by 4 bases, with 18 bases left in between. The CDR3 reads CASSPLPQGSYNEQFF. In nucleotides, the CDR3 is TGTGCCAGTAGTCCCCTCCCCCAGGGGTCTTACAATGAGCAGTTCTTC.

This clone has a handful of counts. The chain has TRBV6-5 and TRBJ2-7, with 10 bases identical to TRBD1. The germline gives CDR1 MNHEY, CDR2 SVGAGI. This CDR3 spans 15 amino acids. Germline trimming cut 5 bases from V and 3 bases from J; bases unmatched to any gene: 7. CDR3 region: CASSARTGGIYEQYF. The DNA of the CDR3 is TGTGCCAGCAGTGCTAGGACAGGGGGGATCTACGAGCAGTACTTC.

The genes are TRBV6-5 and TRBJ1-6; 7 bases line up with TRBD1. V was clipped by 5 bases and J by 9 bases; unmatched bases: 10. The germline V gene has CDR1 MNHEY and CDR2 SVGAGI. This CDR3 is 15 amino acids long. This CDR3 reads CASSGSWDSGSPLHF. CDR3 sequence (DNA): TGTGCCAGCAGTGGATCCTGGGACAGCGGTTCACCCCTCCACTTT.

The chain has TRBV6-1 and TRBJ1-2; D remains unclear. Germline V lookup: CDR1 MNHNS, CDR2 SASEGT. This CDR3 is built from 11 residues. V lost 8 bases and J lost 4, with 8 bases in between. This chain's CDR3 is CASGSLYGYTF. CDR3 DNA sequence: TGTGCCAGCGGGTCCCTCTATGGCTACACCTTC.

This chain connects TRBV4-1 to TRBJ1-4; the D gene is possibly TRBD1 (5 bases). Germline V gives CDR1 MGHRA, CDR2 YSYEKL. This CDR3 is 15 amino acids long. The V end lost 4 bases, the J end lost 7 bases, and 16 bases lay between the germline ends. The CDR3 sequence: CASSRGGQGTEKLFF. The CDR3 DNA follows: TGCGCCAGCAGCCGGGGAGGGCAGGGTACTGAAAAACTGTTTTTT.

This clone was found once. The rearrangement links TRBV5-1 to TRBJ1-6, with no clear D. The germline V gene has CDR1 SGHRS and CDR2 YFSETQ. The CDR3 is 17 amino acids. The ends were cut back, 4 bases at V and 3 bases at J, with 17 bases in the middle. CDR3 coding DNA: TGCGCCAGCAGCCCAGCCTCGGGAAGCGACTATAATTCACCCCTCCACTTT. Its translation: CASSPASGSDYNSPLHF. Combining the CDR3 with reference TRBV5-1 and TRBJ1-6 gives the whole variable domain KAGVTQTPRYLIKTRGQQVTLSCSPISGHRSVSWYQQTPGQGLQFLFEYFSETQRNKGNFPGRFSGRQFSNSRSEMNVSTLELGDSALYLCASSPASGSDYNSPLHFGNGTRLTVT.

CDR3 sequence reads: CASAKNDVLSGNTIYF. The CDR3, as DNA: TGCGCCAGCGCCAAGAACGACGTACTCTCTGGAAACACCATATATTTT. The rearrangement links TRBV10-2 to TRBJ1-3; no reliable D call. This CDR3 has 16 residues. V shed 8 bases and J shed 0 bases, with 17 bases lying between them. Germline CDR1 reads WSHSY; CDR2 reads SAAADI.

The chain carries TRBV6-5 and TRBJ1-2, with a possible D match to TRBD1 (5 bases). Germline V gives CDR1 MNHEY, CDR2 SVGAGI. The V end was cut by 5 bases, the J end by 1 base, with 11 bases between. The CDR3 is 14 residues long. The CDR3 DNA sequence: TGTGCCAGCAGTCCCCAGGGCCTTAACTATGGCTACACCTTC. Protein sequence: CASSPQGLNYGYTF.

This clone occurred once. This chain joins TRBV9 and TRBJ1-2; D possibly corresponds to TRBD1 (6 bases). The CDR3 is 15 amino acids. Trimming shortened V by 4 bases and J by 8 bases, and 21 bases separated the two germline ends. The germline gives CDR1 SGDLS, CDR2 YYNGEE. The CDR3: CASSPRQGTQEGYTF. The CDR3 DNA reads TGTGCCAGCAGCCCCCGGCAGGGGACGCAGGAGGGCTACACCTTC.

V usage is TRBV6-5 and J usage is TRBJ1-2; D possibly corresponds to TRBD1 (5 bases). This CDR3 is built from 13 residues. Trimming removed 6 bases from V and 6 bases from J, with 14 bases in between. The germline V gene encodes CDR1 MNHEY and CDR2 SVGAGI. CDR3 protein: CASSPGGIDGYTF. CDR3 in DNA: TGTGCCAGCAGCCCCGGGGGAATCGATGGCTACACCTTC.

The CDR3 sequence: CSAWGDNTYEQYF. CDR3 DNA sequence: TGCAGCGCCTGGGGGGACAACACCTACGAGCAGTACTTC. The chain uses TRBV29-1 and TRBJ2-7; D is perhaps TRBD1 or TRBD2 (6 bases each). The V and J ends lost 7 bases and 2 bases respectively, with 15 bases between them. Germline V gene sequence: CDR1 SQVTM, CDR2 ANQGSEA. This CDR3 comprises 13 residues.

The gene calls are TRBV30 and TRBJ2-5; D possibly matches TRBD1 or TRBD2 (6 bases each). The germline V and J ends were trimmed by 3 bases and 4 bases, with 18 bases remaining between them. CDR1 GTSNPN and CDR2 SVGIG come from the germline V gene (reference sequence). The CDR3 consists of 15 residues. The CDR3 DNA reads TGTGCCTGGAGAGTGGGGGGACGAGGGGGAGAGACCCAGTACTTC. Its translation is CAWRVGGRGGETQYF.

This chain joins TRBV7-9 and TRBJ2-7; D perhaps matches TRBD1 (6 bases). Trimming pared 5 bases from V and 1 base from J, leaving 12 bases between. Germline lookup yields CDR1 SEHNR and CDR2 FQNEAQ (reference sequence). The CDR3 runs 14 residues. The chain's CDR3 is CASSQGWQSYEQYF. The CDR3 nucleotides read TGTGCCAGCAGCCAGGGGTGGCAGTCCTACGAGCAGTACTTC.